Below are 9 T cell receptor beta chains sequenced from a single sample in a study of cytomegalovirus exposure and HLA in healthy donors. The PCR used 60 Vbeta and 13 Jbeta primers. TCRdb's copy holds only in-frame clones and misses some; the assay was immunoSEQ multiplex PCR. The table has 150,000 or so clones, about 80% seen once. Source material: PBMCs. The source is a man younger than 40 in good health and CMV-seropositive.

The chain links TRBV28 to TRBJ2-7, with TRBD1 matching over 9 bases. Germline CDR1 MDHEN, CDR2 SYDVKM. The CDR3 runs 15 residues. The junction had 9 bases not matched to a gene; V was cut back by 6 bases and J by 3 bases. The CDR3 DNA reads TGTGCCAGCAGACTCGACAGGGGGGCTCTCTACGAGCAGTACTTC. Encoded protein: CASRLDRGALYEQYF.

The V call is TRBV7-3, the J call TRBJ1-1; a possible D gene is TRBD1 (6 bases). V was trimmed by 4 bases and J by 1 base, leaving 7 bases between them. In germline, CDR1 is SGHTA, CDR2 FQGTGA. The CDR3 runs 13 residues. In DNA, the CDR3 is TGTGCCAGCAGCTGGACAGCGAACACTGAAGCTTTCTTT. Translating it yields CASSWTANTEAFF.

The chain carries TRBV5-5 and TRBJ1-2; D perhaps matches TRBD1 (6 bases). The V and J ends lost 1 base and 3 bases respectively, with 19 bases between them. CDR3 length: 17 residues. CDR1 and CDR2 from the germline V gene are SGHKS and YYEKEE (reference sequence). The CDR3 bases are TGTGCCAGCAGCTTGAAACAGGGCAGGGATCAGGACTATGGCTACACCTTC. It translates to CASSLKQGRDQDYGYTF.

The genes are TRBV19 and TRBJ2-7; D may be TRBD1 (5 bases). The CDR3 is 14 residues long. V was pared by 6 bases and J by 2 bases, with 14 bases between. Germline CDR1 reads LNHDA; CDR2 reads SQIVND (reference sequence). The CDR3 protein is CASRIGAQTYEQYF. In nucleotides, the CDR3 is TGTGCCAGTAGGATTGGGGCCCAGACCTACGAGCAGTACTTC.

This clone was detected only once. The chain uses TRBV11-2 and TRBJ1-6; D unresolved. V lost 5 bases and J 10 bases, leaving 15 bases between the germline ends. Germline CDR1 reads SGHAT; CDR2 reads FQNNGV. CDR3 size: 14 residues. The CDR3 coding sequence is TGTGCCAGCAGCCAAACCCGGGGATACTCACCCCTCCACTTT. Amino acid sequence: CASSQTRGYSPLHF.

The chain is built from TRBV6-5 and TRBJ2-2; weak D call: TRBD2 (6 bases). CDR3 size: 13 residues. CDR1 and CDR2 (germline): MNHEY, SVGAGI. The V gene lost 8 bases and the J gene lost 6 bases, with 13 bases spanning the gap. CDR3 sequence (DNA): TGTGCCAGCCGGAGGGTTGGGGCCGGGGAGCTGTTTTTT. This sequence encodes CASRRVGAGELFF.

This chain connects TRBV10-3 to TRBJ1-2; D might be TRBD1 (6 bases). V was shortened by 6 bases and J by 4 bases, with 12 bases between the two germline ends. CDR1 is ENHRY and CDR2 is SYGVKD in the germline V gene. The CDR3 loop spans 13 amino acids. The CDR3 region has the DNA TGTGCCATCAGGGGGGCCGACCTCTATGGCTACACCTTC. Its protein is CAIRGADLYGYTF.

This clone was detected once. The chain employs TRBV18 and TRBJ2-7; 9 positions match TRBD1. J gave up 2 bases and V 8 bases, and 4 bases lay outside the gene matches. CDR1 and CDR2 from the germline V gene are KGHSH and LQKENI. This CDR3 has 13 amino acids. The CDR3 sequence: CASRTGAAYEQYF. CDR3 sequence (DNA): TGTGCCAGCCGGACAGGGGCCGCCTACGAGCAGTACTTC. Drawing the rest from reference TRBV18 and TRBJ2-7, the complete variable domain is NAGVMQNPRHLVRRRGQEARLRCSPMKGHSHVYWYRQLPEEGLKFMVYLQKENIIDESGMPKERFSAEFPKEGPSILRIQQVVRGDSAAYFCASRTGAAYEQYFGPGTRLTVT.

The chain joins TRBV27 to TRBJ2-7, with 9 bases that match TRBD2. The CDR3 extends over 14 amino acids. Germline V gene data show CDR1 as MNHEY and CDR2 as SMNVEV (reference sequence). The junction had 3 bases not matched to a gene; V was cut back by 3 bases and J by 3 bases. In nucleotides, the CDR3 is TGTGCCAGCAGTTTGTCGCGGGAGGGCTACGAGCAGTACTTC. Residues: CASSLSREGYEQYF.